This T cell receptor beta chain stems from a study of blood T cell repertoires in COVID-19. Study information: Collection of acute and convalescent COVID-19 samples took place in the United States, Italy and Spain.

Only a few counts were recorded for this clone. Per the authors' pipeline: Nucleated cell counts were estimated from reference gene primer amplification. TCRdb's table, derived via immunoSEQ multiplex PCR, lists solely in-frame clones and lacks some. The V and J calls and clone size are taken from that table; D and trimming were inferred from the DNA. Among around 130,000 clones listed, about 84% were seen once. The TCR was taken from an older woman with acute or convalescent COVID-19. The sequencing input was peripheral blood.

The CDR3 nucleotides read TGCGCCAGCAGTGCGGGGGGTGGAGAGCAGTACTTC. Amino acid sequence: CASSAGGGEQYF. The J gene is TRBJ2-7, the V gene TRBV10-2, with 7 bases lining up with TRBD2. V dropped 4 bases and J dropped 7; count of bases not matched to a gene: 4. This CDR3 spans 12 amino acids. The germline V gene has CDR1 WSHSY and CDR2 SAAADI.